The 13 T cell receptor beta chains reported below all come from one sample, sequenced in a study of T cell repertoires in cytomegalovirus infection. One entry per CDR3 protein results from TCRdb running MiXCR on the reads. The sample has about 740,000 distinct CDR3 sequences; roughly 35% are singletons. Sequenced: PBMCs. These receptors all come from a human donor in good health (CMV status not recorded). Some clones in this sample may be carry-over from other donors' samples.

This clonotype was seen ten or more times. The chain employs TRBV7-9 and TRBJ1-2; D ambiguous. V was clipped by 2 bases and J by 1 base, with 8 bases between them. The germline CDR1 and CDR2 sequences are SEHNR and FQNEAQ (reference sequence). The CDR3 totals 14 residues. The CDR3 sequence: CASSLHRDNYGYTF. The CDR3 nucleotides are TGTGCCAGCAGCTTACACAGAGATAACTATGGCTACACCTTC.

This clonotype was seen a few times. The chain has TRBV6-5 and TRBJ2-1; 7 bases line up with TRBD2. Looked up from germline, CDR1 is MNHEY and CDR2 is SVGAGI. The CDR3 has 16 residues. With V trimmed by 6 bases and J by 0 bases, 8 bases remained unmatched. CDR3 in amino acids: CASSPSGAISYNEQFF. DNA for the CDR3: TGTGCCAGCAGCCCAAGCGGGGCCATCTCCTACAATGAGCAGTTCTTC.

The V gene is TRBV20-1, the J gene TRBJ2-3; 8 nucleotides agree with TRBD2. The CDR3 spans 13 residues. The trim removed 3 bases at V and 5 bases at J, leaving 4 bases unmatched. Looked up from germline, CDR1 is DFQATT and CDR2 is SNEGSKA (reference sequence). CDR3 sequence reads: CSASLLAGDTQYF. In nucleotides, the CDR3 is TGCAGTGCTAGTTTGCTAGCGGGAGATACGCAGTATTTT.

A few counts support this clonotype. The chain couples TRBV28 to TRBJ1-1; 7 bases align to TRBD1. CDR1 and CDR2 from the germline V gene are MDHEN and SYDVKM. The CDR3 covers 15 residues. V lost 7 bases and J lost 4; bases outside the gene matches: 12. The CDR3 sequence is CASIRYPGGRTEAFF. The CDR3 coding sequence is TGTGCCAGCATTCGCTACCCAGGGGGTCGCACTGAAGCTTTCTTT.

Notes on this clonotype: The CDR3 ends on some other residue instead of the conserved phenylalanine or tryptophan, so this is likely a read error. The chain carries TRBV7-4 and TRBJ2-1, with TRBD2 matching 9 bases. The CDR3 is 15 amino acids. After removal of 0 bases from V and 8 bases from J, the junction contained 5 bases not matched to a gene. The germline CDR1 and CDR2 sequences are SGHVT and SQSDAQ. CDR3 residues: CASSLAPSGMDEQFC. In DNA form, the CDR3 reads TGTGCCAGCAGCTTAGCGCCTAGCGGGATGGATGAGCAGTTCTGC.

The rearrangement joins TRBV2 to TRBJ2-2; D is unclear. The CDR3 spans 11 residues. V was cut by 6 bases and J by 6 bases, with 5 bases left in between. CDR1 is SNHLY and CDR2 is FYNNEI in the germline V gene. CDR3 sequence reads: CASRTPGELFF. DNA of the CDR3: TGTGCCAGCAGGACCCCCGGGGAGCTGTTTTTT.

This chain joins TRBV12-3 or TRBV12-4 and TRBJ2-5, with D perhaps TRBD2 (5 bases). The CDR3 runs to 13 residues. Trimming took off 4 bases at V and 5 bases at J, with 11 bases between the two ends. DNA for the CDR3: TGTGCCAGCAGTTCCTACACTAGGGAGACCCAGTACTTC. This gives the protein CASSSYTRETQYF.

This chain uses TRBV9 with TRBJ1-3, with D possibly matching TRBD1 (6 bases). The CDR3 consists of 16 residues. The germline V gene has CDR1 SGDLS and CDR2 YYNGEE. Trimming pared 3 bases from V and 5 bases from J, leaving 18 bases between. CDR3 in amino acids: CASSGTGSGSRNTIYF. The CDR3 nucleotides are TGTGCCAGCAGCGGAACAGGGAGTGGAAGTCGAAACACCATATATTTT.

This clonotype was seen a handful of times. The J gene is TRBJ2-1, the V gene TRBV29-1; D is unresolved. Trimming took off 0 bases at V and 0 bases at J, with 9 bases between the two ends. Per the germline V gene, CDR1 is SQVTM and CDR2 is ANQGSEA. The CDR3 covers 15 residues. CDR3 nucleotides: TGCAGCGTTGAAGAGCTCCTGAGCTCCTACAATGAGCAGTTCTTC. It codes for CSVEELLSSYNEQFF.

This clonotype has a count of ten or more. This chain links TRBV5-6 with TRBJ1-5, with D perhaps matching TRBD1 (5 bases). V was cut by 3 bases and J by 0 bases, with 13 bases left in between. Germline V gives CDR1 SGHDT, CDR2 YYEEEE. The CDR3 consists of 16 residues. The CDR3 protein is CASSSYRLDSNQPQHF. The CDR3 DNA is TGTGCCAGCAGCTCGTACAGGCTGGATAGCAATCAGCCCCAGCATTTT. Combining the CDR3 with reference TRBV5-6 and TRBJ1-5 gives the whole variable domain DAGVTQSPTHLIKTRGQQVTLRCSPKSGHDTVSWYQQALGQGPQFIFQYYEEEERQRGNFPDRFSGHQFPNYSSELNVNALLLGDSALYLCASSSYRLDSNQPQHFGDGTRLSIL.

Comments on this clonotype: A read error may produce the germline difference seen at one junction end. V and J are TRBV25-1 and TRBJ2-7; possible D gene TRBD1, 5 bases. The CDR3 runs 21 residues. Germline CDR1 is MGHDK and CDR2 is SYGVNS. This CDR3 reads CASSEQSEVGQLGRVVLEQSF. CDR3 coding DNA: TGTGCCAGCAGTGAACAAAGTGAAGTGGGGCAGCTCGGACGGGTAGTACTCGAGCAGTCCTTC.

V and J are TRBV2 and TRBJ2-4; the D is unclear. Germline V gives CDR1 SNHLY, CDR2 FYNNEI. Deletions cut 7 bases from V and 0 bases from J, with 10 bases between. The CDR3 totals 14 residues. The CDR3 sequence: CASKQPLAKNIQYF. DNA for the CDR3: TGTGCCAGCAAACAGCCACTAGCCAAAAACATTCAGTACTTC. The whole variable domain, remainder taken from reference TRBV2 and TRBJ2-4, is EPEVTQTPSHQVTQMGQEVILRCVPISNHLYFYWYRQILGQKVEFLVSFYNNEISEKSEIFDDQFSVERPDGSNFTLKIRSTKLEDSAMYFCASKQPLAKNIQYFGAGTRLSVL.

Regarding this clonotype: Being one base from a much bigger clone, this may be a read error. The chain employs TRBV7-2 and TRBJ1-1, with 10 nucleotides matching TRBD1. This CDR3 region has 15 residues. Per the germline V gene, CDR1 is SGHTA and CDR2 is FQGNSA. The CDR3 sequence: CASSFDRGLRTEAYF. CDR3 bases: TGTGCCAGCAGCTTTGACAGGGGGCTGCGCACTGAAGCTTACTTT.